This T cell receptor beta chain derives from a study of T cell clonality in common variable immunodeficiency. Overall study results and limits: The cause of increased CVID clonality remains unclear without subpopulation sequencing. CVID subjects had higher TCRbeta clonality than healthy controls, most marked in about a third. In common variable immunodeficiency, TCR beta chains reportedly carried fewer deletions and N-nucleotide insertions.

Both groups were predominantly of Caucasian heritage. Method: immunoSEQ multiplex PCR; TCRdb's copy keeps in-frame clones and lacks some. This sample carries about 52,000 clones, none of them present only once. With 4 bases clipped from V and 4 bases from J, the junction kept 1 base outside the gene matches. There are 14 residues in the CDR3. Germline CDR1 reads SGHTA; CDR2 reads FQGTGA. The sample holds many counts of this clone. Its cognate antigen is unknown. The read falls 3 residues short of the CDR3 end, and the missing part is taken from the germline J gene. This TCR came from a person aged 18 to 75 in good health. The genes are TRBV7-3 and TRBJ2-5, with TRBD2 matching over 12 bases. Input material: peripheral blood mononuclear cells. The chain's CDR3 is CASSSGLAGETQYF. The sequenced part of the CDR3 DNA is TGTGCCAGCAGCTCGGGACTAGCGGGAGAGACC.